This record looks at one T cell receptor (beta chain) sequence and its context. Authors' methods: How many nucleated cells were present was estimated from reference gene primer amplification. The data were produced by immunoSEQ multiplex PCR, yet TCRdb's version contains in-frame clones alone and is incomplete. V and J calls and clone size are those listed in that table; D and trimming were worked out from the DNA. The repertoire holds roughly 55,000 clones, around 87% seen once, with approximately 7.1% in the top ten. The source of the sample is a study of blood T cell repertoires in COVID-19. Overall study context: Nucleic acid was either cDNA or gDNA, and it came from T cells, B-cell-depleted T cells, or PBMCs.

The germline gives CDR1 SGHTA, CDR2 FQGNSA. The V gene lost 7 bases and the J gene lost 4 bases, with 16 bases spanning the gap. The CDR3 contains 14 residues. This chain joins TRBV7-2 and TRBJ1-2; D is possibly TRBD1 (5 bases). Sequencing was done on a sample of peripheral blood. The clonotype was recovered from a man aged 45 to 65 with active COVID-19. The CDR3: CASNSRDFRYGYTF. The CDR3 DNA reads TGTGCCAGCAATTCCCGGGACTTTCGCTATGGCTACACCTTC.